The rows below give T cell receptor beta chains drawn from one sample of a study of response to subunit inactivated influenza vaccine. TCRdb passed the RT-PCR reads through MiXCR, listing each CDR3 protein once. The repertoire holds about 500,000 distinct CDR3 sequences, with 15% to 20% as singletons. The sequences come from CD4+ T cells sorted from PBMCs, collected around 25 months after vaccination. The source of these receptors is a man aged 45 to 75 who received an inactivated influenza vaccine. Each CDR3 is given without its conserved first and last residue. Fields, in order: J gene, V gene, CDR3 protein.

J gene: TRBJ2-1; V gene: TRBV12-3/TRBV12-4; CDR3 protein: ASSFGKSGYNEQF
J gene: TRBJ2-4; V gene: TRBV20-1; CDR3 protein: SADEPRDLKNIQY
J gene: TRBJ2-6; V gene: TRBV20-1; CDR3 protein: SARDMGVPGANVLT
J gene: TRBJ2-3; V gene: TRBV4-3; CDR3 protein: ASSQGAIPGDDTQY
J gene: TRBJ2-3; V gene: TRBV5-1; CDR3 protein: ASSLTLAGTTDTQY
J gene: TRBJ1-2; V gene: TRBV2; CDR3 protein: ASNLRTGGHGYT
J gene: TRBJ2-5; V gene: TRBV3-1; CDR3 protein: ASRILARETQY
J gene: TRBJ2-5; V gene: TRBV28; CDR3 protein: ASSLREPGTQY
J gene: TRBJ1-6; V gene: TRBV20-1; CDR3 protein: SATGTGSSYNSPLH
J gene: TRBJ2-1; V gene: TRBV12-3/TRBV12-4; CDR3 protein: ASSFTSGLDEQF
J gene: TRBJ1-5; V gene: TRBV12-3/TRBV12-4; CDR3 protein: ASSFGRTQH
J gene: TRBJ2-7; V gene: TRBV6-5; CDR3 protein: ASSYSPPTTSSPYEQY
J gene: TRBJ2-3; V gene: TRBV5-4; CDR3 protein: ASSFQVGDPDTQY
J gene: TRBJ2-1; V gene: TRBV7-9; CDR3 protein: ASSQWTSNEQF
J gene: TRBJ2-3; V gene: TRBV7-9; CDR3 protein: ASTNGGGSRVDTQY
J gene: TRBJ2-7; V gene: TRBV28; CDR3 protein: ASGGGYEQY
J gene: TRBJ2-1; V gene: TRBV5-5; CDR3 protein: ASSVGVGAGEQF